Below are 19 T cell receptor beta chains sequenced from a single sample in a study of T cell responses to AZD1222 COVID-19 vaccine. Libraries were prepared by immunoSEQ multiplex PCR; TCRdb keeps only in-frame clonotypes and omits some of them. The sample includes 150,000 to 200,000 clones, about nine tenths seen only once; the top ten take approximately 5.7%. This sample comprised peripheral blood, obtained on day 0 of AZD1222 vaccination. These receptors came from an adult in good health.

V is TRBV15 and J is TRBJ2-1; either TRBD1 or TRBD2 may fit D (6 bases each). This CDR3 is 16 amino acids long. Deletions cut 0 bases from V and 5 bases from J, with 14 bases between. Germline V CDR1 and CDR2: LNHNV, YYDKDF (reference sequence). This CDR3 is CATSREGGGANNEQFF. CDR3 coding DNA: TGTGCCACCAGCAGAGAAGGGGGAGGAGCCAACAATGAGCAGTTCTTC.

The CDR3 sequence: CASSLSQWGTPYTF. The CDR3 DNA is TGTGCCAGCAGCCTGAGCCAATGGGGGACCCCCTACACCTTC. The chain has TRBV7-2 and TRBJ1-2; tentative D call: TRBD1 (5 bases). This CDR3 has 14 amino acids. Germline lookup yields CDR1 SGHTA and CDR2 FQGNSA. V gave up 5 bases and J gave up 10 bases, with 20 bases separating them.

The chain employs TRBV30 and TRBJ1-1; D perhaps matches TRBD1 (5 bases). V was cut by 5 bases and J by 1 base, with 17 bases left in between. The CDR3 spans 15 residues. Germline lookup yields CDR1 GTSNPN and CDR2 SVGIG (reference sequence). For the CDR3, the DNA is TGTGCCTGGGATGAGGGGCAGGGTGAGAACACTGAAGCTTTCTTT. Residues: CAWDEGQGENTEAFF.

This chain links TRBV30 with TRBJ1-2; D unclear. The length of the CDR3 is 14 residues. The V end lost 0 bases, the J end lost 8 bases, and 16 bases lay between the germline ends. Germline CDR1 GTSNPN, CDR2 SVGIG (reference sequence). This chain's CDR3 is CAWSVLGGYGGYTF. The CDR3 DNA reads TGTGCCTGGAGTGTATTAGGCGGGTACGGAGGCTACACCTTC.

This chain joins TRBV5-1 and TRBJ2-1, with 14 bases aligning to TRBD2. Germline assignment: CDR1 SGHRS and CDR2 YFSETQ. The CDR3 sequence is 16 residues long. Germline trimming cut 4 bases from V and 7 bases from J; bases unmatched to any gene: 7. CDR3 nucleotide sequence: TGCGCCAGCAGCCTGGGACTAGCGGGAGTGGGGAATGAGCAGTTCTTC. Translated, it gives CASSLGLAGVGNEQFF.

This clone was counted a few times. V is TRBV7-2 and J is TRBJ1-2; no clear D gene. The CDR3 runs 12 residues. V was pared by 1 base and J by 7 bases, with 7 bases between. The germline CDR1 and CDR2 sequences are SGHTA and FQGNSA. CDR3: CASSLDGAGYTF. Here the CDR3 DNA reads TGTGCCAGCAGCTTAGACGGAGCTGGCTACACCTTC.

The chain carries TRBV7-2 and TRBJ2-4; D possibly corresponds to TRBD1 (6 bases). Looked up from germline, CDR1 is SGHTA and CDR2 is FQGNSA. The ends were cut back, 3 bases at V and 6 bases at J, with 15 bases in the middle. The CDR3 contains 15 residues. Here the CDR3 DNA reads TGTGCCAGCAGCTTTACAGGGCCTCCGGGAAACATTCAGTACTTC. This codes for CASSFTGPPGNIQYF.

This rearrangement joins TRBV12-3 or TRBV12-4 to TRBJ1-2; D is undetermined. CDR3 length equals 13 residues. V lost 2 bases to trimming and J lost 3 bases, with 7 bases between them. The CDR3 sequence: CASSLKSDYGYTF. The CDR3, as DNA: TGTGCCAGCAGTTTAAAGTCAGACTATGGCTACACCTTC.

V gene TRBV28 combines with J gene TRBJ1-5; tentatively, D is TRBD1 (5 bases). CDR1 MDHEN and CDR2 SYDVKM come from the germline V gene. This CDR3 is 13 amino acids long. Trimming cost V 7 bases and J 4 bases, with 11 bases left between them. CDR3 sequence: CASNWGVNQPQHF. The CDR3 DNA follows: TGTGCCAGCAACTGGGGGGTAAATCAGCCCCAGCATTTT.

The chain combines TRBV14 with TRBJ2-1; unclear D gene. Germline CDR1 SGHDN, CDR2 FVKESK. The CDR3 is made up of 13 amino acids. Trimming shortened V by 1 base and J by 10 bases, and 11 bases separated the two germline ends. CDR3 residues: CASSQVGRGEQFF. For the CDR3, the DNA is TGTGCCAGCAGCCAAGTTGGACGTGGCGAGCAGTTCTTC.

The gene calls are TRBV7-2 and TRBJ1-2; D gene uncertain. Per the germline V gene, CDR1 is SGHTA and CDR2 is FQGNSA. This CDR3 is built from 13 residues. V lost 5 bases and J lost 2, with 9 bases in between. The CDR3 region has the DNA TGTGCCAGCAGCCATGGACGGAACTATGGCTACACCTTC. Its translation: CASSHGRNYGYTF.

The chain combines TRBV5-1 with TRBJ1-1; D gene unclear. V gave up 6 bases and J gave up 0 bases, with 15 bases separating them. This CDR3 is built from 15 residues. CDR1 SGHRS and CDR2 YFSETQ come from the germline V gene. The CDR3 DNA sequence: TGCGCCAGCACCCCCCTTGTAGGTATGAACACTGAAGCTTTCTTT. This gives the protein CASTPLVGMNTEAFF.

The CDR3 DNA follows: TGTGCCAGCAGTTGGCGGCCTGTTGGAAAACTGTTTTTT. This translates into CASSWRPVGKLFF. The rearrangement links TRBV6-5 to TRBJ1-4, with D uncertain. The CDR3 length is 13 residues. The germline V and J ends were trimmed by 4 bases and 10 bases, with 13 bases remaining between them. Germline V gives CDR1 MNHEY, CDR2 SVGAGI.

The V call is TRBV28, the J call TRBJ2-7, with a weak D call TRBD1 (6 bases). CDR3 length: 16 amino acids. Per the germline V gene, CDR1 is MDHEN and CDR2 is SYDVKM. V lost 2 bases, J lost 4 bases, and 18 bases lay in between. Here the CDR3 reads CASSLTGPGVGYEQYF. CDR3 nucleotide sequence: TGTGCCAGCAGTTTAACCGGGCCAGGGGTTGGGTACGAGCAGTACTTC.

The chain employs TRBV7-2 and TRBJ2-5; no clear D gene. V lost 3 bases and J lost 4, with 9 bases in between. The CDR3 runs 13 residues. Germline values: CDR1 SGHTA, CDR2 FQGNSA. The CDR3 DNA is TGTGCCAGCAGCTTGACTTTGGGAGAGACCCAGTACTTC. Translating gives CASSLTLGETQYF.

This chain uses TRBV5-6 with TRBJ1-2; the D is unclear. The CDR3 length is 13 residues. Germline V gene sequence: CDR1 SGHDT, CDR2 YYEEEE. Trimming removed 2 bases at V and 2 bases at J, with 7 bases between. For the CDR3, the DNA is TGTGCCAGCAGCTTAACGGAGAACTATGGCTACACCTTC. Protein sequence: CASSLTENYGYTF.

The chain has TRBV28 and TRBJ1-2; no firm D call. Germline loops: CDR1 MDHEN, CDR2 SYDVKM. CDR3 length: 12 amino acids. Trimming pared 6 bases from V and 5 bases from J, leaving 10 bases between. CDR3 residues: CASRGRVYGYTF. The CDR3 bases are TGTGCCAGCAGGGGGAGGGTTTATGGCTACACCTTC.

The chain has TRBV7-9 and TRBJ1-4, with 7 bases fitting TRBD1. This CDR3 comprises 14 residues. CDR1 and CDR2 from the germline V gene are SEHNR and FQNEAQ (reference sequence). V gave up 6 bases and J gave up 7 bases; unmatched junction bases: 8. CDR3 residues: CASRPTGAGEKLFF. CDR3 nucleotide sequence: TGTGCCAGCAGACCCACAGGGGCGGGTGAAAAACTGTTTTTT. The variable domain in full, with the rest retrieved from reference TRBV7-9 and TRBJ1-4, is DTGVSQNPRHKITKRGQNVTFRCDPISEHNRLYWYRQTLGQGPEFLTYFQNEAQLEKSRLLSDRFSAERPKGSFSTLEIQRTEQGDSAMYLCASRPTGAGEKLFFGSGTQLSVL.

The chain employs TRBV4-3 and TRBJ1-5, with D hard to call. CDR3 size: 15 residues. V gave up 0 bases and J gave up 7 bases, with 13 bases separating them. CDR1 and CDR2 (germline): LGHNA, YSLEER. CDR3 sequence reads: CASSQDRVQYQPQHF. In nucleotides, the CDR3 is TGCGCCAGCAGCCAAGATCGAGTGCAGTACCAGCCCCAGCATTTT.